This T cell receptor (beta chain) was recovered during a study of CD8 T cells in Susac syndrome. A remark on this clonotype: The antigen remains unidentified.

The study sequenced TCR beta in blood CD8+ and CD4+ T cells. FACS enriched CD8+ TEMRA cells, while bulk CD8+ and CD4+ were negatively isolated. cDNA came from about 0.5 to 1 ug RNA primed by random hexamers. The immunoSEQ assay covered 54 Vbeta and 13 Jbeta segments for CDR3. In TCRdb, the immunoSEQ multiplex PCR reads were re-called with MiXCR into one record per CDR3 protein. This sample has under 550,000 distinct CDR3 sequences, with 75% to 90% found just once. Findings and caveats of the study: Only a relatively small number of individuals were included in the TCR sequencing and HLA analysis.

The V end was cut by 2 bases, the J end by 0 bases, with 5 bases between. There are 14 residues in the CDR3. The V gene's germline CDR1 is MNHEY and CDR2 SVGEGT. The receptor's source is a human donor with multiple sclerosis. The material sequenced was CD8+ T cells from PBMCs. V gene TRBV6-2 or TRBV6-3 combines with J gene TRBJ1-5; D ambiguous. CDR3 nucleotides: TGTGCCAGCAGTTACGGGCTTAGCAATCAGCCCCAGCATTTT. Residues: CASSYGLSNQPQHF.